The source of this T cell receptor (beta chain) is a study of Ad26.COV2.S vaccination and SARS-CoV-2 variants. Study-level results: Ad26.COV2.S recipients had broader spike-specific TCRs (P = 0.0014). Across vaccine and placebo recipients, the breadth of non-spike TCRs was similar. Post-vaccination spike-specific CD8+ and CD4+ T cell responses reportedly had substantial breadth. The TCR breadth and depth analyses may have produced an underestimate of total T cell responses.

Concerning this clone: Its target is unknown.

The V end was cut by 0 bases, the J end by 5 bases, with 11 bases between. CDR3 length equals 14 residues. Germline CDR1 and CDR2: SGDLS and YYNGEE. Sequencing used immunoSEQ multiplex PCR; TCRdb keeps in-frame clones, though not all of them. The table has roughly 380,000 clones, 90% to 95% seen once; the top ten hold 3.9%. This TCR came from a human donor who had recovered from COVID-19. The sample here was peripheral blood, taken after recovery from COVID-19. The J gene is TRBJ2-5, the V gene TRBV9, with D hard to call. The DNA for the CDR3 is TGTGCCAGCAGCGTAGAGGTAGTTCAGGAGACCCAGTACTTC. This gives the protein CASSVEVVQETQYF.